This T cell receptor (beta chain) was recovered during a study of blood T cell repertoires in COVID-19. The ends were cut back, 0 bases at V and 11 bases at J, with 14 bases in the middle. The CDR3 has 14 amino acids. Germline CDR1 and CDR2: SGHAT and FQNNGV. The data were produced by immunoSEQ multiplex PCR, yet TCRdb's version contains in-frame clones alone and is incomplete. The table lists 35,000 to 50,000 clones, approximately 77% of them singletons. The sequenced material came from peripheral blood. The chain is built from TRBV11-2 and TRBJ1-3; D unclear. The clonotype was recovered from a woman aged 70-85 years with acute or convalescent COVID-19. CDR3 loop: CASSLDRRSSAIYF. CDR3 in DNA: TGTGCCAGCAGCTTAGATAGGAGGAGCTCGGCCATATATTTT.